This T cell receptor (beta chain) was captured in a study of T cells after posttransplantation cyclophosphamide. Whole-study results and caveats: Later blood repertoires were often dominated by clones from the donor CD8+ memory compartment. Recipient CMV seropositivity and CMV reactivation strongly tracked TRB clonality. Blood and skin or GI T cell repertoires showed limited TRB overlap.

Busulfan-fludarabine conditioning, marrow transplant, and cyclophosphamide on days +3 and +4 were administered. This clone was found a few times. Its antigen is undetermined. Libraries were prepared by immunoSEQ multiplex PCR; TCRdb keeps only in-frame clonotypes and omits some of them. The specimen gives tens of thousands of clones without singletons; the ten biggest hold 1.5% to 2%. The source is a male patient in his late teens or twenties who received an allogeneic stem cell transplant from a related donor, was CMV-positive, and had no GVHD. The T cells may come from the graft donor. The material was PBMCs, obtained after allogeneic stem cell transplant with posttransplant cyclophosphamide.

DNA of the CDR3: TGCAGCCCGTGGGGGGGGGAGAAGGACTCTGGAAACACCATATATTTT. It codes for CSPWGGEKDSGNTIYF. The chain links TRBV29-1 to TRBJ1-3; D may be TRBD1 (5 bases). The CDR3 contains 16 residues. V was cut by 8 bases and J by 0 bases, with 20 bases left in between. Germline CDR1 SQVTM, CDR2 ANQGSEA.